Below, 7 T cell receptor beta chains from the same sample are listed, as sequenced in a study of cytomegalovirus exposure and HLA in healthy donors. A multiplex PCR was run with 60 Vbeta primers and 13 Jbeta primers. Only in-frame clones appear in the TCRdb table, and some are missing; sequencing was by immunoSEQ multiplex PCR. The sample yields about 95,000 clones, less than 85% seen once. Sequences were obtained from PBMCs. Receptors originate from a man between 25 and 39 years old in good health and CMV-seropositive.

This clone was found a few times. The same CDR3 is also encoded by other DNA sequences in this sample. The chain recombines TRBV18 with TRBJ1-1, with 8 nucleotides matching TRBD1. CDR3 length: 13 amino acids. Losses at the gene ends were 5 bases for V and 5 bases for J; bases not matched to a gene: 4. Germline lookup yields CDR1 KGHSH and CDR2 LQKENI. This CDR3 is CASSRTGNTEAFF. The CDR3 coding sequence is TGTGCCAGCTCAAGGACAGGGAATACTGAAGCTTTCTTT.

The chain is built from TRBV28 and TRBJ2-1, with a possible D match to TRBD2 (6 bases). Germline values: CDR1 MDHEN, CDR2 SYDVKM. Trimming took 7 bases from V and 8 from J, leaving 18 bases between them. The CDR3 runs 14 residues. CDR3 DNA sequence: TGTGCCAGCACACTAGCCCCACGCAGACATGAGCAGTTCTTC. Its protein is CASTLAPRRHEQFF.

The sample holds one count of this clone. The chain couples TRBV5-6 to TRBJ2-7; D might be TRBD2 (6 bases). Germline lookup yields CDR1 SGHDT and CDR2 YYEEEE. This CDR3 contains 15 residues. V lost 5 bases to trimming and J lost 0 bases, with 15 bases between them. DNA of the CDR3: TGTGCCAGCAGGTCCCCCGGGACTTTCTCCTACGAGCAGTACTTC. Residues: CASRSPGTFSYEQYF.

CDR3 amino acids: CASSATITENTIYF. The DNA of the CDR3 is TGTGCCAGCAGCGCGACTATCACTGAAAACACCATATATTTT. V is TRBV5-6 and J is TRBJ1-3; D not certain. Looked up from germline, CDR1 is SGHDT and CDR2 is YYEEEE. The CDR3 length is 14 residues. The V end lost 4 bases, the J end lost 6 bases, and 14 bases lay between the germline ends.

The chain couples TRBV5-1 to TRBJ2-4; D may be TRBD1 (6 bases). The V gene's germline CDR1 is SGHRS and CDR2 YFSETQ. The CDR3 contains 12 residues. The V end was cut by 1 base, the J end by 7 bases, with 6 bases between. The CDR3 loop reads CASSLTGNIQYF. The DNA of the CDR3 is TGCGCCAGCAGCTTGACAGGGAACATTCAGTACTTC.

The chain uses TRBV6-5 and TRBJ2-5; D call uncertain. The CDR3 length is 12 residues. CDR1 and CDR2 (germline): MNHEY, SVGAGI. Trimming removed 10 bases from V and 1 base from J, with 10 bases in between. The DNA for the CDR3 is TGTGCCACGCGAAAGTCCCAAGAGACCCAGTACTTC. This encodes CATRKSQETQYF.

This clone was counted a few times. The chain uses TRBV6-1 and TRBJ2-7; maybe TRBD2 (6 bases). The CDR3 runs to 15 residues. V was clipped by 0 bases and J by 4 bases, with 13 bases between them. The germline V gene has CDR1 MNHNS and CDR2 SASEGT. The CDR3 bases are TGTGCCAGCAGTGAAGCAACGGGAGCGCCGTACGAGCAGTACTTC. Protein product: CASSEATGAPYEQYF.